This passage covers 28 T cell receptor beta chains from one sample sequenced in a study of regulatory dendritic cells for organ transplantation. Produced via immunoSEQ multiplex PCR; TCRdb's table is partial and in-frame only. This sample has some 9,600 clones, with 65% found just once. Allogeneic regulatory or mature dendritic cells were co-cultured for under six days with CFSE-labeled sorted T cells at 1:10. Which antigens these TCRs recognize remains unknown. The sequenced sample was naive CD4+ T cells from blood cultured with dendritic cells. This sample's subset: CD45RA+ naive T cells. The receptors stem from a human donor in good health.

This clone was picked up a small number of times. This sequence joins TRBV7-9 and TRBJ1-2; the match to TRBD1 covers 7 bases. After removal of 3 bases from V and 4 bases from J, the junction contained 17 bases not matched to a gene. Germline V lookup: CDR1 SEHNR, CDR2 FQNEAQ (reference sequence). This CDR3 spans 18 amino acids. CDR3 DNA sequence: TGTGCCAGCAGCTTGCGCCGGGACAGCCCAAAAGTATTCTATGGCTACACCTTC. This sequence encodes CASSLRRDSPKVFYGYTF.

The genes are TRBV5-1 and TRBJ2-6, with a weak D call TRBD2 (6 bases). V dropped 0 bases and J dropped 2 bases, with 9 bases sitting between them. CDR3 size: 16 residues. Germline-derived CDR1 and CDR2 are SGHRS and YFSETQ. The DNA of the CDR3 is TGCGCCAGCAGCTTGGCCGGGGGAACTGGGGCCAACGTCCTGACTTTC. Translated, it gives CASSLAGGTGANVLTF.

The J gene is TRBJ1-5, the V gene TRBV15; D possibly corresponds to TRBD1 (6 bases). Between the trimmed V and J ends, which lost 0 bases and 6 bases, there was a span of 15 bases. In germline, CDR1 is LNHNV, CDR2 YYDKDF (reference sequence). This CDR3 is 16 amino acids long. Written as DNA, the CDR3 is TGTGCCACCAGCAGAGAATTCGCAGGGGCAGGTCAGCCCCAGCATTTT. It translates to CATSREFAGAGQPQHF.

This chain joins TRBV6-1 and TRBJ2-3; TRBD1 matches at 7 bases. After removal of 1 base from V and 6 bases from J, the junction contained 4 bases not matched to a gene. The germline V gene has CDR1 MNHNS and CDR2 SASEGT. The CDR3 runs 14 residues. The CDR3 DNA reads as TGTGCCAGCAGTGAAGAACAGGGGCTGGATACGCAGTATTTT. Protein: CASSEEQGLDTQYF.

This chain links TRBV6-5 with TRBJ1-1; possible D gene TRBD1, 5 bases. The CDR3 has 14 amino acids. CDR1 is MNHEY and CDR2 is SVGAGI in the germline V gene. Trimming took off 2 bases at V and 4 bases at J, with 11 bases between the two ends. The CDR3 DNA sequence: TGTGCCAGCAGTTACGGGGGGACGGGCACTGAAGCTTTCTTT. Its protein product is CASSYGGTGTEAFF.

The genes are TRBV2 and TRBJ2-5; unclear D gene. The germline V and J ends were trimmed by 3 bases and 5 bases, with 13 bases remaining between them. CDR1 SNHLY and CDR2 FYNNEI come from the germline V gene. The CDR3 is 14 residues long. Written as DNA, the CDR3 is TGTGCCAGCAGTGATCGCGGCAGAAGCGAGACCCAGTACTTC. Translating gives CASSDRGRSETQYF.

The CDR3 loop reads CAIRLEGQHNEQFF. CDR3 DNA sequence: TGTGCCATCAGATTGGAGGGACAGCACAATGAGCAGTTCTTC. The chain employs TRBV10-3 and TRBJ2-1; D might be TRBD1 (7 bases). The CDR3 totals 14 residues. In germline, CDR1 is ENHRY, CDR2 SYGVKD. V was trimmed by 6 bases and J by 5 bases, leaving 14 bases between them.

This sequence joins TRBV7-2 and TRBJ2-5; the match to TRBD1 covers 10 bases. Germline CDR1 reads SGHTA; CDR2 reads FQGNSA. The CDR3 spans 14 residues. The CDR3: CATSDRGFGETQYF. The CDR3 bases are TGTGCTACCTCGGACAGGGGGTTTGGGGAGACCCAGTACTTC.

This clone appeared a single time. This chain joins TRBV5-1 and TRBJ1-2; D gene unclear. V lost 8 bases, J lost 5 bases, and 16 bases lay in between. The CDR3 is 13 amino acids. Germline V CDR1 and CDR2: SGHRS, YFSETQ. CDR3 nucleotides: TGCGCCAGGAAACCAAACACAGAATATGGCTACACCTTC. Protein: CARKPNTEYGYTF.

This clone was seen only a few times. The rearrangement uses TRBV5-4 and TRBJ1-2; a possible D gene is TRBD1 (6 bases). V lost 2 bases, J lost 5 bases, and 10 bases lay in between. The CDR3 spans 13 residues. The germline V gene has CDR1 SGHNT and CDR2 YYREEE (reference sequence). The CDR3 region has the DNA TGTGCCAGCAGCTTCAGGGGCGGATATGGCTACACCTTC. It encodes CASSFRGGYGYTF.

V and J are TRBV7-8 and TRBJ2-1; perhaps TRBD1 as D (5 bases). Trimming pared 1 base from V and 8 bases from J, leaving 9 bases between. Germline assignment: CDR1 SGHVS and CDR2 FQNEAQ. The CDR3 is 13 residues long. The CDR3 DNA follows: TGTGCCAGCAGCTTAGACAGGCTCGATGAGCAGTTCTTC. Its translation is CASSLDRLDEQFF.

The chain uses TRBV6-6 and TRBJ1-2; 7 bases align to TRBD1. The CDR3 spans 15 residues. Germline CDR1 is MNHNY and CDR2 is SVGAGI (reference sequence). V was pared by 0 bases and J by 2 bases, with 3 bases of the junction left unmatched. Written as DNA, the CDR3 is TGTGCCAGCAGTTACTCGACAGGGAGGAACTATGGCTACACCTTC. This sequence encodes CASSYSTGRNYGYTF.

The CDR3, as DNA: TGTGCCAGCAGACTACAAGAGACCCAGTACTTC. Its protein is CASRLQETQYF. The V call is TRBV5-6, the J call TRBJ2-5; no clear D. Germline V gene data show CDR1 as SGHDT and CDR2 as YYEEEE. The CDR3 covers 11 residues. With 5 bases removed from V and 2 bases from J, the gap between germline ends came to 4 bases.

The rearrangement links TRBV19 to TRBJ1-4, with D uncertain. CDR1 and CDR2 from the germline V gene are LNHDA and SQIVND (reference sequence). This CDR3 has 13 amino acids. Trimming took off 6 bases at V and 2 bases at J, with 7 bases between the two ends. The CDR3 is CASRDSTNEKLFF. CDR3 nucleotide sequence: TGTGCCAGTAGGGACTCGACTAATGAAAAACTGTTTTTT.

The rearrangement links TRBV6-1 to TRBJ2-1; 16 nucleotides line up with TRBD2. Germline V lookup: CDR1 MNHNS, CDR2 SASEGT. Trimming at V came to 2 bases and at J to 15 bases, leaving 10 bases not matched to a gene. The CDR3 is 16 amino acids. The CDR3 DNA reads as TGTGCCAGCAGTGAACAGGGGACTAGCGGGGGGGTTGGTAGGTTCTTC. Residues: CASSEQGTSGGVGRFF.

The CDR3 bases are TGTGCCAGCAGCTTAGGGGGCTATAGCAATCAGCCCCAGCATTTT. Protein: CASSLGGYSNQPQHF. The genes are TRBV7-9 and TRBJ1-5; a weak D match, TRBD1 (5 bases). Trimming removed 1 base from V and 0 bases from J, with 7 bases in between. Germline assignment: CDR1 SEHNR and CDR2 FQNEAQ (reference sequence). The CDR3 covers 15 residues.

This rearrangement joins TRBV4-3 to TRBJ2-3; 8 bases map to TRBD2. CDR1 LGHNA and CDR2 YSLEER come from the germline V gene. This CDR3 is built from 18 residues. V lost 1 base and J lost 4; bases outside the gene matches: 13. Here the CDR3 DNA reads TGCGCCAGCAGCCAAGCCGGACTAGCCTCCTTACTTGCAGATACGCAGTATTTT. Translated: CASSQAGLASLLADTQYF.

The chain uses TRBV2 and TRBJ1-5; unclear D gene. The CDR3 totals 14 residues. Trimming shortened V by 8 bases and J by 7 bases, and 18 bases separated the two germline ends. Germline V gene lookup returns CDR1 SNHLY and CDR2 FYNNEI. CDR3 region: CASGEGFLQQPQHF. The CDR3 DNA reads as TGTGCCAGCGGGGAGGGCTTCCTACAACAGCCCCAGCATTTT.

The sample holds one count of this clone. V and J are TRBV7-2 and TRBJ1-5, with D perhaps matching TRBD1 (5 bases). The germline V and J ends were trimmed by 2 bases and 0 bases, with 14 bases remaining between them. The CDR3 length is 17 residues. Germline assignment: CDR1 SGHTA and CDR2 FQGNSA. The CDR3 loop reads CASSLRGGSYSNQPQHF. CDR3 coding DNA: TGTGCCAGCAGCTTAAGGGGCGGCAGTTATAGCAATCAGCCCCAGCATTTT.

V and J are TRBV5-1 and TRBJ1-5, with TRBD1 matching 7 bases. From germline, CDR1 is SGHRS and CDR2 YFSETQ. The CDR3 consists of 15 residues. V lost 1 base and J lost 5; bases outside the gene matches: 6. The DNA of the CDR3 is TGCGCCAGCAGCTTGACAGGGGCAGATTATCAGCCCCAGCATTTT. This sequence encodes CASSLTGADYQPQHF.

The V gene is TRBV5-1, the J gene TRBJ2-1, with 9 nucleotides matching TRBD1. V shed 0 bases, J shed 7 bases, and the junction held 5 bases outside the gene matches. The CDR3 is 15 residues long. Germline V gene lookup returns CDR1 SGHRS and CDR2 YFSETQ. CDR3 nucleotides: TGCGCCAGCAGCTTGGTGGCAGGGACAGGGAATGAGCAGTTCTTC. Its protein product is CASSLVAGTGNEQFF.

The gene calls are TRBV6-5 and TRBJ2-1, with TRBD2 matching over 8 bases. Losses at the gene ends were 8 bases for V and 8 bases for J; bases not matched to a gene: 11. This CDR3 region has 14 residues. The germline gives CDR1 MNHEY, CDR2 SVGAGI. The CDR3 spells CASGSPTAGDEQFF. DNA for the CDR3: TGTGCCAGCGGATCGCCCACAGCGGGGGATGAGCAGTTCTTC.

The V call is TRBV7-9, the J call TRBJ2-3; TRBD2 agrees at 11 bases. The ends lost 8 bases at V and 4 bases at J; junction bases unmatched: 8. The CDR3 spans 15 residues. Germline V gene lookup returns CDR1 SEHNR and CDR2 FQNEAQ (reference sequence). The CDR3 DNA follows: TGTGCCAGCCTTCTAGCGGGGGGCGGGTCAGATACGCAGTATTTT. Translating it yields CASLLAGGGSDTQYF.

This rearrangement joins TRBV21-1 to TRBJ1-1; TRBD1, the table's D call, was not compared with the DNA. TRBV21-1 is assigned pseudogene status. This CDR3 is 14 amino acids long. This chain's CDR3 is CASRRGPTVVDAFF. CDR3 nucleotide sequence: TGTGCCAGCAGGAGAGGTCCGACAGTAGTTGACGCTTTCTTT.

This clone was counted a single time. J is TRBJ2-1 and V is TRBV10-3, with D perhaps matching TRBD2 (7 bases). Trimming pared 0 bases from V and 0 bases from J, leaving 12 bases between. In germline, CDR1 is ENHRY, CDR2 SYGVKD. The CDR3 spans 17 residues. CDR3 region: CAISESGGLSSYNEQFF. CDR3 DNA: TGTGCCATCAGTGAGTCGGGGGGGCTGAGCTCCTACAATGAGCAGTTCTTC.

This clone appeared a few times. This sequence joins TRBV25-1 and TRBJ1-4, with D perhaps matching TRBD1 (5 bases). V was trimmed by 7 bases and J by 7 bases, leaving 13 bases between them. The germline CDR1 and CDR2 sequences are MGHDK and SYGVNS. The CDR3 consists of 13 residues. This CDR3 is CASNQGLGEKLFF. In DNA, the CDR3 is TGTGCCAGCAACCAGGGTCTAGGTGAAAAACTGTTTTTT.

The sample holds one count of this clone. The chain carries TRBV2 and TRBJ1-1, with 7 bases that match TRBD1. The CDR3 totals 14 residues. The germline CDR1 and CDR2 sequences are SNHLY and FYNNEI. Trimming took 5 bases from V and 8 from J; bases not matched to a gene: 11. The CDR3 protein is CASSPGQTPPEAFF. The CDR3 nucleotides are TGTGCCAGCAGTCCGGGACAGACGCCACCCGAAGCTTTCTTT. The whole variable domain, remainder taken from reference TRBV2 and TRBJ1-1, is EPEVTQTPSHQVTQMGQEVILRCVPISNHLYFYWYRQILGQKVEFLVSFYNNEISEKSEIFDDQFSVERPDGSNFTLKIRSTKLEDSAMYFCASSPGQTPPEAFFGQGTRLTVV.

This sequence joins TRBV5-5 and TRBJ2-5; possible D gene TRBD1, 6 bases. This CDR3 region has 15 residues. The V gene lost 1 base and the J gene lost 5 bases, with 15 bases spanning the gap. Looked up from germline, CDR1 is SGHKS and CDR2 is YYEKEE (reference sequence). For the CDR3, the DNA is TGTGCCAGCAGCTTGTGGCAGGGGAAAGGGGAGACCCAGTACTTC. This codes for CASSLWQGKGETQYF. The whole variable domain, remainder taken from reference TRBV5-5 and TRBJ2-5, is DAGVTQSPTHLIKTRGQQVTLRCSPISGHKSVSWYQQVLGQGPQFIFQYYEKEERGRGNFPDRFSARQFPNYSSELNVNALLLGDSALYLCASSLWQGKGETQYFGPGTRLLVL.